The clone carrying this T cell receptor beta chain appeared once. Antigen unknown. This record comes from a study of regulatory dendritic cells for organ transplantation. Study background: Monocytes received vitamin D3 on days 0 and 4, IL-10 on day 4. Study conclusions and caveats: The authors noted considerable between-person heterogeneity in alloreactive memory CD8+ cells. Naive T cells showed high diversity, memory cells less, memory CD8+ least.

Trimming removed 5 bases from V and 15 bases from J; junction bases left unmatched: 17. The CDR3 covers 17 residues. The germline V gene has CDR1 WNHNN and CDR2 SYGVQD (reference sequence). Allogeneic regulatory or mature dendritic cells were co-cultured for 5 days with CFSE-labeled sorted T cells at 1:10. The table came from immunoSEQ multiplex PCR; TCRdb's copy has only in-frame clones and leaves some out. The sample lists 9,500 to 12,000 clones; approximately 89% were seen once. The genes are TRBV10-1 and TRBJ2-1, with 15 bases fitting TRBD2. This receptor was identified in a human donor in good health. The sample comprised naive CD8+ T cells from blood cultured with dendritic cells. The subset here: CD45RA+ naive T cells. The CDR3 reads CASSLGLAGGQPLRRFF. The CDR3 DNA is TGCGCCAGCAGTCTGGGACTAGCGGGAGGACAACCCCTTCGCCGGTTCTTC.